This is a list of T cell receptor beta chains from one sample in a study of cytomegalovirus exposure and HLA in healthy donors. Assay used: immunoSEQ multiplex PCR; TCRdb lists only in-frame clones, some missing. The top ten hold about 8.8% of the sample, which has tens of thousands of clones, about 92% seen once. Sequencing was carried out using PBMCs. Source of these receptors: a woman between 18 and 29 years old in good health and CMV-seropositive. The CDR3 runs from the conserved cysteine through the conserved F or W. Fields, in order: J gene, D gene, clone size, V gene, CDR3 DNA, CDR3 protein. The D gene is left open where the match is weak. Rows may omit the clone size; those that give it use once, few, many or a size class.

>TRBJ2-3|-|-|TRBV6-1
TGTGCCAGCAGTGAACCGCGGACAGCAGATACGCAGTATTTT
CASSEPRTADTQYF
>TRBJ1-1|-|-|TRBV7-9
TGTGCCAGCAGCTTAGAGAGGATCTCATTGAACACTGAAGCTTTCTTT
CASSLERISLNTEAFF
>TRBJ2-1|-|-|TRBV4-2
TGTGCCAGCAGCCAAGAGTTGGCTGGCTCCTACAATGAGCAGTTCTTC
CASSQELAGSYNEQFF
>TRBJ2-1|TRBD2|-|TRBV14
TGTGCCAGCAGCCCGGGACTAATATCCTACAATGAGCAGTTCTTC
CASSPGLISYNEQFF
>TRBJ2-5|TRBD2|-|TRBV19
TGTGCCAGTAGTAGAACTAGCGGGGCCTCCGGGGAGACCCAGTACTTC
CASSRTSGASGETQYF
>TRBJ1-1|-|-|TRBV7-2
TGTGCCAGCAGCTTCAGGGCAACTGAAGCTTTCTTT
CASSFRATEAFF
>TRBJ1-3|-|-|TRBV7-9
TGTGCCAGCAGCTTGGGACTTCTCCCCACCACCCCTGCCAAGACCATATATTTT
CASSLGLLPTTPAKTIYF
>TRBJ2-3|TRBD2|-|TRBV6-1
TGTGCCGGGAAACTAGCGGGGGGGCAAGATACGCAGTATTTT
CAGKLAGGQDTQYF
>TRBJ2-3|TRBD2|-|TRBV4-2
TGTGCCAGCAGCCAAGATTTATGGGCGGGGGGGCCAGTTGGTACAGATACGCAGTATTTT
CASSQDLWAGGPVGTDTQYF
>TRBJ1-4|-|-|TRBV19
TGTGCCAGTAGTATAGCGGCGGGAAAACTGTTTTTT
CASSIAAGKLFF
>TRBJ1-3|-|-|TRBV28
TGTGCCAGCAGTTCAGGGACAAGGGGAGGAAACACCATATATTTT
CASSSGTRGGNTIYF
>TRBJ2-3|-|-|TRBV7-9
TGTGCCAGCAGCTTAGCGTCGGGGATTTTATCAGGAGATACGCAGTATTTT
CASSLASGILSGDTQYF
>TRBJ2-1|-|-|TRBV7-3
TGTGCCAGCAGCTTAAGCCCCCAGGTCGGTCCGTTCTTC
CASSLSPQVGPFF
>TRBJ2-7|-|-|TRBV7-3
TGTGCCAGCAGCTTAGGGTCTGCGGCCTCCTACGAGCAGTACTTC
CASSLGSAASYEQYF
>TRBJ1-1|TRBD1|-|TRBV7-9
TGTGCCAGCAGCCTACAGGGGGCTGAAGCTTTCTTT
CASSLQGAEAFF
>TRBJ2-1|-|-|TRBV7-9
TGTGCCAGCAGCTTAGGAGGGTCCTACAATGAGCAGTTCTTC
CASSLGGSYNEQFF
>TRBJ1-1|-|-|TRBV7-9
TGTGCCAGCAGCTCGGGGGGCACTGAAGCTTTCTTT
CASSSGGTEAFF
>TRBJ1-2|TRBD1|-|TRBV5-6
TGTGCCAGCACCAAGACAGGGGTCTATGGCTACACCTTC
CASTKTGVYGYTF
>TRBJ1-1|-|-|TRBV5-4
TGTGCCAGCAGCTTGATCGGGGTTGGGAACACTGAAGCTTTCTTT
CASSLIGVGNTEAFF
>TRBJ1-2|TRBD1|once|TRBV28
TGTGCCAGCAGTAACCGGGACAGGGACACCTTC
CASSNRDRDTF
>TRBJ2-2|-|-|TRBV9
TGTGCCAGCAGCCCATCGGCAATCTCCGGGACCGGGGAGCTGTTTTTT
CASSPSAISGTGELFF
>TRBJ2-5|-|-|TRBV6-4
TGTGCCAGCAGTGAGAATAGCGGAACTGCAGAGACCCAGTACTTC
CASSENSGTAETQYF
>TRBJ2-3|TRBD2|-|TRBV30
TGTGCCTGGAGCCGACCGGGGCGGGGGGGGTATTTT
CAWSRPGRGGYF
>TRBJ2-7|-|-|TRBV11-2
TGTGCCAGCAGCTTCCCTGGGGCGGAGCAGTACTTC
CASSFPGAEQYF
>TRBJ2-3|TRBD2|-|TRBV7-9
TGTGCCAGCAGCCGAAGCGGGAGAGGCACAGATACGCAGTATTTT
CASSRSGRGTDTQYF
>TRBJ2-2|-|-|TRBV6-1
TGTGCCAACCGGGACTCTAACACCGGGGAGCTGTTTTTT
CANRDSNTGELFF
>TRBJ1-5|TRBD1|-|TRBV27
TGTGCCACCAGATTAACAGGGGGGGATCAGCCCCAGCATTTT
CATRLTGGDQPQHF
>TRBJ1-1|-|-|TRBV6-6
TGTGCCAGCAGTGGCACTGACAGGCATTACACTGAAGCTTTCTTT
CASSGTDRHYTEAFF
>TRBJ2-2|TRBD2|-|TRBV15
TGTGCCACCAGCATCGAGCGGGGAAGCACCGGGGAGCTGTTTTTT
CATSIERGSTGELFF
>TRBJ2-3|TRBD2|-|TRBV5-4
TGTGCCAGCAGCTTGGGGGCTAGCGGGGGTACAGCAGATACGCAGTATTTT
CASSLGASGGTADTQYF
>TRBJ1-1|-|-|TRBV4-3
TGCGCCAGCAGCCAAGGCAACTACAAGAACACTGAAGCTTTCTTT
CASSQGNYKNTEAFF
>TRBJ1-5|TRBD1|-|TRBV2
TGTGCCAGCAGAACAGGGGGGCAGCCCCAGCATTTT
CASRTGGQPQHF
>TRBJ2-3|TRBD2|-|TRBV6-1
TGTGCCAGCAGTGAATGGCGGGGGGGCGGGGCAGATACGCAGTATTTT
CASSEWRGGGADTQYF
>TRBJ1-2|-|-|TRBV11-1
TGTGCCAGCAGCTTAACCATGGGTGCAGGTGGCTACACCTTC
CASSLTMGAGGYTF
>TRBJ1-1|-|-|TRBV19
TGTGCCAGTACGGCAGGGTTAGGGACTGAAGCTTTCTTT
CASTAGLGTEAFF
>TRBJ2-3|TRBD1|-|TRBV5-4
TGTGCCAGCAGCTCCCCCCGAGGGGACAGGGCCACAGATACGCAGTATTTT
CASSSPRGDRATDTQYF
>TRBJ2-7|-|-|TRBV5-1
TGCGCCAGCAGCGCAAGGACCGGGGACTTCGAGCAGTACTTC
CASSARTGDFEQYF
>TRBJ1-2|-|-|TRBV28
TGTGCCAGCAGTTTAACCATCACAGGGCCCTATGGCTACACCTTC
CASSLTITGPYGYTF